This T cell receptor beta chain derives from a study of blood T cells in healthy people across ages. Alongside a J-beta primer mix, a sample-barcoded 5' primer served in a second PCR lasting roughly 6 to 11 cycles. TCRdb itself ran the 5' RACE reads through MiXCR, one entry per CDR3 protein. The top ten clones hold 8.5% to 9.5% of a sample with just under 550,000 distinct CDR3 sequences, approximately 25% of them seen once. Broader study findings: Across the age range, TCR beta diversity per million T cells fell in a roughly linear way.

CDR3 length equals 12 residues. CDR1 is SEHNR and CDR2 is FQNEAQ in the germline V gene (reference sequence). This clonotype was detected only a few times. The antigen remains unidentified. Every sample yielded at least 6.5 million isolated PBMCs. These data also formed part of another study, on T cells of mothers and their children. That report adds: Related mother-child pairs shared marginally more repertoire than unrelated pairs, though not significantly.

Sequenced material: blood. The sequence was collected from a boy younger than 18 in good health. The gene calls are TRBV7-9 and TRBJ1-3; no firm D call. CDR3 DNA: TGTGCTACGGAAACCCCTGGAAACACCATATATTTT. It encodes CATETPGNTIYF.